The subject of this entry is one T cell receptor beta chain. The target antigen is unknown. In each case, RNA was isolated and then reverse transcribed into cDNA as the sequencing template. The protocol was immunoSEQ multiplex PCR, while the TCRdb copy is restricted to in-frame clones and leaves out a portion. The repertoire has 150,000 or so clones, around 50% of them found once; the top ten carry about 6.4%. It was from PBMCs that CD4+ and CD8+ T cells were sorted. This sample is part of a study of CD8+ T cells in alopecia areata. Across the study: Treated patients were given oral tofacitinib, which was dosed at 5 to 10 mg twice daily. Tofacitinib lasted 6 to 18 months, then 6 months off drug.

From germline, CDR1 is SGHDT and CDR2 YYEEEE. Trimming took off 0 bases at V and 2 bases at J, with 11 bases between the two ends. The CDR3 extends over 15 amino acids. Study-wide points: In lesional scalp, particularly from alopecia totalis/universalis, clonality was higher than in normal scalp.

The receptor comes from a human donor with alopecia areata. Material for sequencing was CD4+ T cells sorted from blood. The chain is built from TRBV5-6 and TRBJ2-5, with D possibly TRBD1 on 5 matching bases. The CDR3 protein is CASSLVQGRQETQYF. Here the CDR3 DNA reads TGTGCCAGCAGCTTGGTTCAGGGAAGGCAAGAGACCCAGTACTTC.